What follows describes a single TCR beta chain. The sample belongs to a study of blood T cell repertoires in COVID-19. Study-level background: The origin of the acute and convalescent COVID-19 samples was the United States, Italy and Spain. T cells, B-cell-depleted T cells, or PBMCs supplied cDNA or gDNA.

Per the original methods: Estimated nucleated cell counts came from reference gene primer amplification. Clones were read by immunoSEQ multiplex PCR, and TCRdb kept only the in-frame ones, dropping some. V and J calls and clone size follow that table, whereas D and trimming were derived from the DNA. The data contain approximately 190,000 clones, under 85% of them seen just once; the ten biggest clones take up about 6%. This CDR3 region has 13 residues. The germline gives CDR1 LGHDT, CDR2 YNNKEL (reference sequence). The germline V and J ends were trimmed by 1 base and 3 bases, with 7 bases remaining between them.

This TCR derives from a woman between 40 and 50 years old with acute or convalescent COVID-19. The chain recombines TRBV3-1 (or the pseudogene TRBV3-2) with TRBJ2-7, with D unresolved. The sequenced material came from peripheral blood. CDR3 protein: CASSQGQSYEQYF. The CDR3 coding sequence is TGTGCCAGCAGCCAAGGACAAAGCTACGAGCAGTACTTC.